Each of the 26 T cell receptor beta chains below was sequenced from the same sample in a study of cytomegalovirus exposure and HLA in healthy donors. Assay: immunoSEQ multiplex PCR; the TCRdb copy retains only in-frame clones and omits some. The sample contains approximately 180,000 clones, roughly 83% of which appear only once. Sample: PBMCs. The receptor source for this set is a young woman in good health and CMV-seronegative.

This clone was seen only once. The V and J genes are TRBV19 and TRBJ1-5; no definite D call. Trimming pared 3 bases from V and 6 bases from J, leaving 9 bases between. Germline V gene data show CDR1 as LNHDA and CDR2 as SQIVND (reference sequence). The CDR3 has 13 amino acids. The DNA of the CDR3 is TGTGCCAGTAGTATTACAAAATTTCAGCCCCAGCATTTT. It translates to CASSITKFQPQHF.

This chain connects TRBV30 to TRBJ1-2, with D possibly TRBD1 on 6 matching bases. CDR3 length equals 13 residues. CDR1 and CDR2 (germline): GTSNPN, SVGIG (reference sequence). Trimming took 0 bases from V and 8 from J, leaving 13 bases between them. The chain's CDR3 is CAWSVIEDSGYTF. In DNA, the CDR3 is TGTGCCTGGAGTGTAATTGAGGACAGCGGCTACACCTTC.

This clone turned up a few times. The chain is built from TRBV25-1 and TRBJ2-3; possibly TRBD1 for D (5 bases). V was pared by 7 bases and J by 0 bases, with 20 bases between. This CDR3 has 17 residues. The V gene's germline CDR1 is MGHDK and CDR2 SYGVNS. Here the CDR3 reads CASTREQGETSTDTQYF. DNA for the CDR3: TGTGCCAGCACCAGAGAGCAGGGCGAGACTAGCACAGATACGCAGTATTTT.

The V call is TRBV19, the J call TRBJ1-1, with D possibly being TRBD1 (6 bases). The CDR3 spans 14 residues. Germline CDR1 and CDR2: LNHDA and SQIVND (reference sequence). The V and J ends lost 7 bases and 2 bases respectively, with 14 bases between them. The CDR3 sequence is CASISDRTNTEAFF. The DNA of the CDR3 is TGTGCCAGTATCTCTGACAGGACAAACACTGAAGCTTTCTTT.

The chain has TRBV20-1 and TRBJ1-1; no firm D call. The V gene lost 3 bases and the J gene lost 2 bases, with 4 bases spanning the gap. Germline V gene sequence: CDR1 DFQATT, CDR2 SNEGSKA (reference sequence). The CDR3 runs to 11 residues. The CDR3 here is CSARLNTEAFF. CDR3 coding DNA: TGCAGTGCTAGGCTAAACACTGAAGCTTTCTTT.

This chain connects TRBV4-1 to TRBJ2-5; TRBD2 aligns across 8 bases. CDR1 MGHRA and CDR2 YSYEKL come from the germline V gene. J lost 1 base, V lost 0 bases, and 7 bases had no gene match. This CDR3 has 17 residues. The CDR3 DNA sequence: TGCGCCAGCAGCCAAGATCGTTGGCGGGGGGCCCAAGAGACCCAGTACTTC. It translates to CASSQDRWRGAQETQYF.

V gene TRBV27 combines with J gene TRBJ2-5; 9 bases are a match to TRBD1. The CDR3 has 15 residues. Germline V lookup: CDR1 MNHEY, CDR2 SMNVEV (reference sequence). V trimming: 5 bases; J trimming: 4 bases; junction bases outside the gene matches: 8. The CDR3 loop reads CASSDTGGAGETQYF. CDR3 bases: TGTGCCAGCAGTGATACAGGGGGCGCGGGAGAGACCCAGTACTTC.

CDR3 region: CASSPSGGHYNEQFF. CDR3 nucleotide sequence: TGTGCCAGCAGCCCCAGCGGGGGGCACTACAATGAGCAGTTCTTC. The V call is TRBV7-3, the J call TRBJ2-1; TRBD2 aligns across 9 bases. Per germline, CDR1 SGHTA and CDR2 FQGTGA. Losses at the gene ends were 5 bases for V and 3 bases for J; bases not matched to a gene: 5. The CDR3 consists of 15 residues.

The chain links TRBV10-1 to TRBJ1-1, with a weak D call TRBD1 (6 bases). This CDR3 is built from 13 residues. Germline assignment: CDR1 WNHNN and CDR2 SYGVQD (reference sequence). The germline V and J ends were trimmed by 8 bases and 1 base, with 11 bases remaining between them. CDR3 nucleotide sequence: TGCGCCAGCCAGCAGGGGACGAACACTGAAGCTTTCTTT. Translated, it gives CASQQGTNTEAFF.

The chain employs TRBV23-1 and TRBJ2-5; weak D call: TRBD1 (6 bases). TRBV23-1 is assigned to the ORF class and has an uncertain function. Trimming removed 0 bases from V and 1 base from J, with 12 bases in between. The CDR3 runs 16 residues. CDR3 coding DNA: TGCGCCAGCAGTCAATCAGGGATAGGGGGCCAAGAGACCCAGTACTTC. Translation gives CASSQSGIGGQETQYF.

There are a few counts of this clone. In nucleotides, the CDR3 is TGCGCCAGCAGCTCCAAGGGGCAGCCCAGCTCCTACGAGCAGTACTTC. Translation: CASSSKGQPSSYEQYF. The chain has TRBV5-1 and TRBJ2-7; a weak D match, TRBD1 (5 bases). The length of the CDR3 is 16 residues. Germline V lookup: CDR1 SGHRS, CDR2 YFSETQ. Trimming shortened V by 3 bases and J by 0 bases, and 16 bases separated the two germline ends.

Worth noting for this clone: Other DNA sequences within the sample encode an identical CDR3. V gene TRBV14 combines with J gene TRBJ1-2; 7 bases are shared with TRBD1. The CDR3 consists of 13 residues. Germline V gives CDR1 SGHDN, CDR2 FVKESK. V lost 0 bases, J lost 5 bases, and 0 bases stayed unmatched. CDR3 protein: CASSQDRGYGYTF. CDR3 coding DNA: TGTGCCAGCAGCCAAGACAGGGGGTATGGCTACACCTTC. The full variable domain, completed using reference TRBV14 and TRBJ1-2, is EAGVTQFPSHSVIEKGQTVTLRCDPISGHDNLYWYRRVMGKEIKFLLHFVKESKQDESGMPNNRFLAERTGGTYSTLKVQPAELEDSGVYFCASSQDRGYGYTFGSGTRLTVV.

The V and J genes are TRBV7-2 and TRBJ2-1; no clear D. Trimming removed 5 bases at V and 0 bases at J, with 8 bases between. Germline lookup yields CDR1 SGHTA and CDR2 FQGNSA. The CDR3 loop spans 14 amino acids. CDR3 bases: TGTGCCAGCAGCCCATCGAGCTCCTACAATGAGCAGTTCTTC. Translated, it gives CASSPSSSYNEQFF. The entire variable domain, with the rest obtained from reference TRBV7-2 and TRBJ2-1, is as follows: GAGVSQSPSNKVTEKGKDVELRCDPISGHTALYWYRQSLGQGLEFLIYFQGNSAPDKSGLPSDRFSAERTGGSVSTLTIQRTQQEDSAVYLCASSPSSSYNEQFFGPGTRLTVL.

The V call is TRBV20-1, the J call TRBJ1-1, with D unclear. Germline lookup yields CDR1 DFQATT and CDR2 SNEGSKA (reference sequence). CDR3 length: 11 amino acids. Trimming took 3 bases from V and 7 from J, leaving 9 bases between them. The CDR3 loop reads CSASWSGEAFF. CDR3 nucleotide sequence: TGCAGTGCTAGTTGGTCAGGTGAAGCTTTCTTT.

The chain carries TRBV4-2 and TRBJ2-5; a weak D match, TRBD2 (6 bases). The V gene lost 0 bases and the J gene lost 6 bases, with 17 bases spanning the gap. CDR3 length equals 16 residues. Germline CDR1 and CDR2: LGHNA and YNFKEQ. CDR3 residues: CASSQDPDSGVKTQYF. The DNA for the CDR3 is TGTGCCAGCAGCCAAGATCCGGATAGCGGAGTTAAGACCCAGTACTTC.

The CDR3 sequence: CASSLVPGMNTEAFF. The CDR3 DNA reads TGTGCCAGCAGCTTAGTCCCGGGGATGAACACTGAAGCTTTCTTT. The chain employs TRBV7-6 and TRBJ1-1; no clear D. CDR1 and CDR2 (germline): SGHVS, FNYEAQ. This CDR3 has 15 amino acids. Trimming took off 1 base at V and 0 bases at J, with 9 bases between the two ends.

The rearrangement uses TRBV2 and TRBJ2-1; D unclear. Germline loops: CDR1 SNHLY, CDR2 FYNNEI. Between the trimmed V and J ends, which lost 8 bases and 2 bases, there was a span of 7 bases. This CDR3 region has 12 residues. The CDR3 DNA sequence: TGTGCCAGCTTGGGCCCCTACAATGAGCAGTTCTTC. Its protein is CASLGPYNEQFF.

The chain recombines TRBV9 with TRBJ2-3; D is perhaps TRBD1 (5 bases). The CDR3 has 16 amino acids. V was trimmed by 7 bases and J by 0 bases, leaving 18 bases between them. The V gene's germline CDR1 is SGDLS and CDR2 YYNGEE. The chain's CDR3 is CASLSWGYPSTDTQYF. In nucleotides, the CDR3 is TGTGCCAGCTTGTCCTGGGGCTACCCAAGCACAGATACGCAGTATTTT.

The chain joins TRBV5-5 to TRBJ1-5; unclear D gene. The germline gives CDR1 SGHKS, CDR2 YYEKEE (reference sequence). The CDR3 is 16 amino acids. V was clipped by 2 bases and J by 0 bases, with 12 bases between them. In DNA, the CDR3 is TGTGCCAGCAGCTTTGGCGGGCCTTATAGCAATCAGCCCCAGCATTTT. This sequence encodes CASSFGGPYSNQPQHF.

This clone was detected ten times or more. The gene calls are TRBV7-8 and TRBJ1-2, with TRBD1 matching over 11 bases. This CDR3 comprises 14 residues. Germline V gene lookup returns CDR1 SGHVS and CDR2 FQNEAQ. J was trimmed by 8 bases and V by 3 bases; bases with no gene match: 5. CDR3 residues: CASSFGQGASGYTF. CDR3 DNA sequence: TGTGCCAGCAGCTTTGGACAGGGGGCGTCAGGCTACACCTTC. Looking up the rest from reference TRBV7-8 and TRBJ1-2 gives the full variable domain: GAGVSQSPRYKVAKRGQDVALRCDPISGHVSLFWYQQALGQGPEFLTYFQNEAQLDKSGLPSDRFFAERPEGSVSTLKIQRTQQEDSAVYLCASSFGQGASGYTFGSGTRLTVV.

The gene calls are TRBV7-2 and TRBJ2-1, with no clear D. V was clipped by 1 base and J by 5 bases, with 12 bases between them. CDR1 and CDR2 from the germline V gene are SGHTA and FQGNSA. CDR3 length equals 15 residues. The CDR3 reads CASSLDPSRNNEQFF. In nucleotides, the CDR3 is TGTGCCAGCAGCTTAGACCCCTCTAGGAACAATGAGCAGTTCTTC.

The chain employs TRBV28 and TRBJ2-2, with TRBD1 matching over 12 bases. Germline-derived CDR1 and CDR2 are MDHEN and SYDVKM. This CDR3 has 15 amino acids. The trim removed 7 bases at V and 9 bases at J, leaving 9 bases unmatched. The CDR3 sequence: CASNNRGQGARELFF. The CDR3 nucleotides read TGTGCCAGCAACAACCGGGGACAGGGGGCCCGGGAGCTGTTTTTT. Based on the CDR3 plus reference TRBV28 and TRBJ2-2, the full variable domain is DVKVTQSSRYLVKRTGEKVFLECVQDMDHENMFWYRQDPGLGLRLIYFSYDVKMKEKGDIPEGYSVSREKKERFSLILESASTNQTSMYLCASNNRGQGARELFFGEGSRLTVL.

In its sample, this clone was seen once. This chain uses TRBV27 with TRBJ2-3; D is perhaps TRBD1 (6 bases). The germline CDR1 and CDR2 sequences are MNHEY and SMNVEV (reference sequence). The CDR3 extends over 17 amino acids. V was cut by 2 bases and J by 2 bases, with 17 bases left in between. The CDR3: CASSLVGAGANTDTQYF. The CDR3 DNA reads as TGTGCCAGCAGTTTAGTAGGCGCAGGGGCGAACACAGATACGCAGTATTTT.

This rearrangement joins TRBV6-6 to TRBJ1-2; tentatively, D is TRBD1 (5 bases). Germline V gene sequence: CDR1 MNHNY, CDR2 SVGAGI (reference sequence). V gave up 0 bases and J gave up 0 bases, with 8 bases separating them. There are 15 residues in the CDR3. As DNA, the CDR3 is TGTGCCAGCAGTTACTCTCGGACATCTAACTATGGCTACACCTTC. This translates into CASSYSRTSNYGYTF.

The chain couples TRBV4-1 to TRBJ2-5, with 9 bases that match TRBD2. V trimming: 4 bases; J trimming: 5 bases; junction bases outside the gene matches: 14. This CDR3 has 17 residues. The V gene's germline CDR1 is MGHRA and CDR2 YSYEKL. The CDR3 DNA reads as TGCGCCAGCAGCCCTCCAGCGAGCGGGAGGTTAAATGAGACCCAGTACTTC. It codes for CASSPPASGRLNETQYF.

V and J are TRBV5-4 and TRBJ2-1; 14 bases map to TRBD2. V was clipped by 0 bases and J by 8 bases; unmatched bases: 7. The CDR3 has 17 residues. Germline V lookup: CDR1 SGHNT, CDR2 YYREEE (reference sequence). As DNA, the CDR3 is TGTGCCAGCAGCTTGGGGGGACTAGCGGGGGTGACGCATGAGCAGTTCTTC. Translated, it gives CASSLGGLAGVTHEQFF.